One sample yielded the 10 T cell receptor beta chains listed below, sequenced in a study of response to subunit inactivated influenza vaccine. TCRdb used MiXCR to reprocess the RT-PCR reads, holding one entry per CDR3 protein. The sample records around 540,000 distinct CDR3 sequences, 10% to 15% being singletons. The material was PBMCs from blood, obtained on the day of vaccination. These receptors were collected from a man aged 45 to 65 who received an inactivated influenza vaccine.

This clonotype was counted between two and nine times. V and J are TRBV4-1 and TRBJ2-3, with 9 bases lining up with TRBD2. The CDR3 spans 15 residues. Germline CDR1 is MGHRA and CDR2 is YSYEKL. V shed 2 bases, J shed 5 bases, and the junction held 5 bases outside the gene matches. CDR3: CASSQKSGGIDTQYF. The CDR3 coding sequence is TGCGCCAGCAGCCAAAAGAGCGGGGGGATAGATACGCAGTATTTT.

The rearrangement uses TRBV19 and TRBJ2-7; 13 bases are shared with TRBD2. The junction had 6 bases not matched to a gene; V was cut back by 4 bases and J by 3 bases. CDR3 length: 16 residues. Germline values: CDR1 LNHDA, CDR2 SQIVND (reference sequence). The CDR3 DNA reads TGTGCCAGTAGTAAGGGACTAGCGGGAAAAAGCTACGAGCAGTACTTC. Encoded protein: CASSKGLAGKSYEQYF.

This clonotype was seen only a few times. CDR3 sequence (DNA): TGCAGTGCTAGGAAGGGTGGGGGGCAGATAGCCAAAAACATTCAGTACTTC. Translated: CSARKGGGQIAKNIQYF. The V and J genes are TRBV20-1 and TRBJ2-4; either TRBD1 or TRBD2 may supply D (6 bases each). Germline V gene sequence: CDR1 DFQATT, CDR2 SNEGSKA (reference sequence). The length of the CDR3 is 17 residues. The ends were cut back, 3 bases at V and 0 bases at J, with 18 bases in the middle.

This sequence joins TRBV5-4 and TRBJ2-1, with TRBD2 as a possible D gene (7 bases). Trimming took off 7 bases at V and 0 bases at J, with 17 bases between the two ends. CDR1 and CDR2 from the germline V gene are SGHNT and YYREEE (reference sequence). The CDR3 has 16 residues. CDR3 DNA sequence: TGTGCCAGCGCTGGAGAGGGGGGGGCCTCCTACAATGAGCAGTTCTTC. Its translation: CASAGEGGASYNEQFF.

Only a few counts were recorded for this clonotype. CDR3 residues: CASSLGHQPQHF. The CDR3 DNA sequence: TGTGCCAGCAGTTTGGGTCATCAGCCCCAGCATTTT. The chain has TRBV12-3 or TRBV12-4 and TRBJ1-5; the D is unclear. V was clipped by 3 bases and J by 5 bases, with 5 bases between them. The CDR3 loop spans 12 amino acids.

This clonotype was counted a few times. Mismatch with germline at one junction end may stem from a read error. The V and J genes are TRBV7-7 and TRBJ2-5; D call uncertain. From germline, CDR1 is SSHAT and CDR2 FNYEAQ (reference sequence). The CDR3 sequence is 15 residues long. CDR3 sequence reads: CASSPGLSAQETQYF. Here the CDR3 DNA reads TGTGCTAGCAGCCCGGGCCTCTCCGCACAAGAGACCCAGTACTTC.

The genes are TRBV5-4 and TRBJ2-5, with 9 nucleotides matching TRBD1. Germline V CDR1 and CDR2: SGHNT, YYREEE (reference sequence). The V and J ends lost 1 base and 7 bases, in that order; junction bases with no gene match: 5. This CDR3 comprises 14 residues. The CDR3 here is CASSLFGGQGTQYF. The CDR3 DNA reads TGTGCCAGCAGCTTGTTTGGGGGACAGGGGACCCAGTACTTC.

This clonotype was counted at least ten times. The rearrangement uses TRBV6-2 or TRBV6-3 and TRBJ2-7; a weak D match, TRBD1 (6 bases). The CDR3 is made up of 12 amino acids. The germline V and J ends were trimmed by 8 bases and 12 bases, with 20 bases remaining between them. The germline V gene encodes CDR1 MNHEY and CDR2 SVGEGT. Here the CDR3 reads CASGQTGAERYF. CDR3 DNA: TGTGCCAGCGGACAGACAGGCGCCGAGAGGTACTTC.

This clonotype was observed a few times. CDR3 sequence reads: CASSERLAGGPEQYF. The CDR3 region has the DNA TGCGCCAGCAGCGAGAGACTAGCGGGAGGGCCCGAGCAGTACTTC. V and J are TRBV5-1 and TRBJ2-7; 14 nucleotides align to TRBD2. Looked up from germline, CDR1 is SGHRS and CDR2 is YFSETQ. CDR3 length: 15 residues. J was trimmed by 6 bases and V by 4 bases; bases with no gene match: 6.

The chain couples TRBV5-1 to TRBJ2-7, with TRBD1 as a possible D gene (6 bases). Germline values: CDR1 SGHRS, CDR2 YFSETQ. This CDR3 has 13 residues. The ends were cut back, 3 bases at V and 7 bases at J, with 14 bases in the middle. The CDR3 is CASSYGAQGEQYF. For the CDR3, the DNA is TGCGCCAGCAGCTATGGGGCCCAGGGGGAGCAGTACTTC.